This passage covers 24 T cell receptor beta chains from one sample sequenced in a study of CD8+ T cells in alopecia areata (dated 2018 in TCRdb). The treatment or condition tag for this specimen amounts to: oral pan-JAK inhibitor, 5-10 mg twice daily. The library was produced with the immunoSEQ multiplex PCR assay. RNA was extracted from all samples and reverse transcribed into cDNA, which served as template for TCR sequencing. This is the immuneACCESS table as TCRdb keeps it, with only in-frame sequences that have V and J called. A part of the clones is gone; compared with another copy, unresolved V genes explain less than half, and the rest is unexplained. The sample table contains 87,000 or so clones; only one count was recorded for more than 65% of them. Approximately 15% of the sample is in the top ten clones. The input for sequencing was CD8+ T cells sorted from blood, taken around week 44, from a patient treated with tofacitinib. The receptors were gathered from a human donor with alopecia areata.

In its sample, this clone was seen a few times. The V call is TRBV5-1, the J call TRBJ2-2; D is uncertain. This CDR3 is built from 15 residues. The V and J ends lost 4 bases and 5 bases respectively, with 15 bases between them. Germline CDR1 SGHRS, CDR2 YFSETQ. The chain's CDR3 is CASSEGRKGTGELFF. CDR3 DNA: TGCGCCAGCAGCGAAGGACGTAAAGGAACCGGGGAGCTGTTTTTT.

The CDR3, as DNA: TGCAGCGTTGAAGACCCACAGGGTCCAGATACGCAGTATTTT. Translated: CSVEDPQGPDTQYF. The chain joins TRBV29-1 to TRBJ2-3; D is possibly TRBD1 (6 bases). V gave up 0 bases and J gave up 4 bases, with 11 bases separating them. Germline values: CDR1 SQVTM, CDR2 ANQGSEA. This CDR3 has 14 amino acids.

V usage is TRBV9 and J usage is TRBJ2-7; a possible D gene is TRBD1 (6 bases). The CDR3 is made up of 16 amino acids. V was trimmed by 2 bases and J by 3 bases, leaving 18 bases between them. Germline assignment: CDR1 SGDLS and CDR2 YYNGEE. This chain's CDR3 is CASSVAGSGADYEQYF. CDR3 sequence (DNA): TGTGCCAGCAGCGTGGCCGGGTCAGGGGCTGACTACGAGCAGTACTTC.

This chain uses TRBV29-1 with TRBJ2-7, with D possibly matching TRBD1 (6 bases). The germline V gene has CDR1 SQVTM and CDR2 ANQGSEA. The CDR3 runs 12 residues. V was clipped by 4 bases and J by 3 bases, with 10 bases between them. CDR3 DNA: TGCAGCGTTGCAGGGGATCTCTACGAGCAGTACTTC. Translating it yields CSVAGDLYEQYF.

This clone is a singleton in its sample. The chain links TRBV6-5 to TRBJ2-5; the D is unclear. With 7 bases removed from V and 5 bases from J, the gap between germline ends came to 8 bases. CDR1 is MNHEY and CDR2 is SVGAGI in the germline V gene. This CDR3 has 11 amino acids. The CDR3 here is CASMSSETQYF. The CDR3 DNA reads as TGTGCCAGCATGTCCTCGGAGACCCAGTACTTC.

The rearrangement joins TRBV25-1 to TRBJ1-2; 9 bases map to TRBD1. Germline V gene lookup returns CDR1 MGHDK and CDR2 SYGVNS. J lost 8 bases, V lost 8 bases, and 6 bases had no gene match. The CDR3 totals 12 residues. CDR3 sequence: CASATGGSGYTF. In DNA, the CDR3 is TGTGCCAGCGCGACAGGGGGAAGCGGCTACACCTTC.

This clone was counted once. The chain recombines TRBV9 with TRBJ2-7, with 8 bases fitting TRBD1. The CDR3 has 15 residues. The V gene's germline CDR1 is SGDLS and CDR2 YYNGEE. V lost 4 bases, J lost 2 bases, and 8 bases stayed unmatched. The CDR3 bases are TGTGCCAGCAGCTCCGGCGGGACAGGCACCTACGAGCAGTACTTC. Its translation is CASSSGGTGTYEQYF.

The chain is built from TRBV10-2 and TRBJ1-1; 7 bases match TRBD1. The CDR3 totals 15 residues. Germline values: CDR1 WSHSY, CDR2 SAAADI. With V trimmed by 7 bases and J by 0 bases, 8 bases remained unmatched. This CDR3 is CASNDRAGMNTEAFF. The DNA for the CDR3 is TGCGCCAGCAATGACAGGGCTGGGATGAACACTGAAGCTTTCTTT.

The sample holds a few counts of this clone. V is TRBV21-1 and J is TRBJ1-6; the table's TRBD1 call for D was not verified on the DNA. TRBV21-1 is tagged as a pseudogene. The CDR3 totals 13 residues. The CDR3 DNA follows: TGTGCCAGGAGAGACAGAGGTAATTCACCCCTCCACTTT. It codes for CARRDRGNSPLHF.

This chain uses TRBV30 with TRBJ1-2; weak D call: TRBD1 (5 bases). V gave up 0 bases and J gave up 5 bases, with 10 bases separating them. Germline CDR1 is GTSNPN and CDR2 is SVGIG (reference sequence). CDR3 size: 13 residues. CDR3 nucleotide sequence: TGTGCCTGGAGTGTATCGGGGGGGTATGGCTACACCTTC. Translating it yields CAWSVSGGYGYTF.

This clone was counted once. The J gene is TRBJ2-1, the V gene TRBV9, with D perhaps matching TRBD2 (6 bases). CDR1 SGDLS and CDR2 YYNGEE come from the germline V gene. Trimming stripped 3 bases from V and 13 bases from J, with 14 bases between. The CDR3 runs 12 residues. The CDR3 bases are TGTGCCAGCAGCGGAGGAGGGGCCCCACAGTTCTTC. The encoded protein is CASSGGGAPQFF.

The chain has TRBV6-1 and TRBJ2-1, with a weak D call TRBD2 (6 bases). This CDR3 spans 12 amino acids. CDR1 and CDR2 (germline): MNHNS, SASEGT. Trimming removed 3 bases at V and 7 bases at J, with 7 bases between. The CDR3 bases are TGTGCCAGCAGTGAGCGGGGAAATGAGCAGTTCTTC. This gives the protein CASSERGNEQFF.

The rearrangement uses TRBV4-3 and TRBJ1-1; D not resolved. Trimming pared 0 bases from V and 1 base from J, leaving 9 bases between. The germline V gene encodes CDR1 LGHNA and CDR2 YSLEER. This CDR3 has 15 residues. The CDR3 DNA sequence: TGCGCCAGCAGCCAAGATTCATCCAGGAACACTGAAGCTTTCTTT. This codes for CASSQDSSRNTEAFF.

With regard to this clone: This specimen includes other DNA sequences encoding the same CDR3. The chain carries TRBV11-2 and TRBJ1-1; D is unclear. V lost 5 bases, J lost 0 bases, and 1 base lay in between. Germline values: CDR1 SGHAT, CDR2 FQNNGV. This CDR3 comprises 11 residues. CDR3 sequence (DNA): TGTGCCAGCAGCCTGAACACTGAAGCTTTCTTT. Residues: CASSLNTEAFF.

In regard to this clone: The junction differs from germline at one of its ends, possibly a read error. The sample has other DNA sequences that encode this CDR3 too. The V and J genes are TRBV15 and TRBJ2-5, with no clear D. This CDR3 is built from 17 residues. Germline V gene sequence: CDR1 LNHNV, CDR2 YYDKDF (reference sequence). For the CDR3, the DNA is TGTGCCACCAGTAGAGACGTGGCTGGGTTGGGTAGAGAGACCCAGTACTTC. Protein sequence: CATSRDVAGLGRETQYF.

The gene calls are TRBV27 and TRBJ2-7; TRBD1 aligns across 7 bases. Trimming cost V 3 bases and J 6 bases; bases outside gene matches: 2. Germline V lookup: CDR1 MNHEY, CDR2 SMNVEV (reference sequence). The CDR3 has 12 residues. The DNA of the CDR3 is TGTGCCAGCAGTTTCCCAGGGGGCGAGCAGTACTTC. It encodes CASSFPGGEQYF.

The chain combines TRBV11-2 with TRBJ2-2; D ambiguous. The CDR3 sequence is 11 residues long. The germline V gene has CDR1 SGHAT and CDR2 FQNNGV. V was cut by 5 bases and J by 10 bases, with 8 bases left in between. The CDR3 bases are TGTGCCAGCAGCCTTCAAATGGAGCTGTTTTTT. It codes for CASSLQMELFF.

Points on this clone: The germline gene is not matched at one end of the junction; a read error may be the cause. The chain has TRBV6-5 and TRBJ2-2; 12 nucleotides match TRBD1. This CDR3 has 16 amino acids. Germline V gene data show CDR1 as MNHEY and CDR2 as SVGAGI. The CDR3 reads CASIYGTGGPTGELFF. The CDR3 bases are TGTGCCAGCATTTACGGGACAGGGGGCCCCACCGGGGAGCTGTTTTTT.

This clone has just a few counts. The chain links TRBV7-2 to TRBJ1-1; no reliable D call. The V end was cut by 1 base, the J end by 1 base, with 7 bases between. The germline gives CDR1 SGHTA, CDR2 FQGNSA. The CDR3 consists of 14 residues. The CDR3 region has the DNA TGTGCCAGCAGCTTAGACGTCGCGAACACTGAAGCTTTCTTT. It codes for CASSLDVANTEAFF.

The rearrangement uses TRBV30 and TRBJ2-6; tentative D call: TRBD1 (5 bases). Germline V gene data show CDR1 as GTSNPN and CDR2 as SVGIG (reference sequence). This CDR3 region has 14 residues. The V gene lost 4 bases and the J gene lost 4 bases, with 11 bases spanning the gap. The chain's CDR3 is CAWTTGAGANVLTF. CDR3 nucleotides: TGTGCCTGGACCACAGGTGCGGGGGCCAACGTCCTGACTTTC.

CDR3 in DNA: TGCGCCAGCAGCCAAGAGGACAGCCCTGGGGCCAACGTCCTGACTTTC. Its translation: CASSQEDSPGANVLTF. The chain is built from TRBV4-3 and TRBJ2-6; tentative D call: TRBD1 (6 bases). CDR3 length: 16 amino acids. The ends were cut back, 0 bases at V and 2 bases at J, with 8 bases in the middle. Per the germline V gene, CDR1 is LGHNA and CDR2 is YSLEER.

The chain links TRBV7-6 to TRBJ2-3; 7 bases are a match to TRBD2. The CDR3 has 14 amino acids. Germline V gene lookup returns CDR1 SGHVS and CDR2 FNYEAQ. V shed 3 bases and J 6 bases; nucleotides not matched to a gene: 6. This CDR3 is CASSFPGGSDTQYF. DNA for the CDR3: TGTGCCAGCAGCTTCCCGGGGGGATCGGATACGCAGTATTTT.

The chain combines TRBV11-2 with TRBJ1-1; no clear D. V was cut by 1 base and J by 1 base, with 4 bases left in between. Germline CDR1 and CDR2: SGHAT and FQNNGV. The CDR3 contains 13 residues. CDR3 in DNA: TGTGCCAGCAGCTTAGGGTCGAACACTGAAGCTTTCTTT. Protein: CASSLGSNTEAFF.

The rearrangement joins TRBV7-9 to TRBJ2-6; the D is unclear. CDR1 SEHNR and CDR2 FQNEAQ come from the germline V gene (reference sequence). Trimming cost V 5 bases and J 4 bases, with 9 bases left between them. The CDR3 consists of 14 residues. The CDR3 is CASSPDLGANVLTF. CDR3 nucleotide sequence: TGTGCCAGCAGCCCGGACCTAGGGGCCAACGTCCTGACTTTC. The full variable domain, its missing parts supplied by reference TRBV7-9 and TRBJ2-6, is DTGVSQNPRHKITKRGQNVTFRCDPISEHNRLYWYRQTLGQGPEFLTYFQNEAQLEKSRLLSDRFSAERPKGSFSTLEIQRTEQGDSAMYLCASSPDLGANVLTFGAGSRLTVL.